This T cell receptor (beta chain) was recorded in a study of OX40 agonist ivuxolimab in advanced cancers. The protocol was immunoSEQ multiplex PCR, while the TCRdb copy is restricted to in-frame clones and leaves out a portion. The table has 45,000 to 60,000 clones, about 90% seen once; the top ten hold roughly 7.8%. CDR1 and CDR2 (germline): LNHDA, SQIVND (reference sequence). The CDR3 totals 15 residues. V dropped 9 bases and J dropped 13; count of bases not matched to a gene: 21. The rearrangement links TRBV19 to TRBJ1-2; TRBD1 aligns across 9 bases. The clonotype was recovered from an adult with an advanced solid tumor such as melanoma, head and neck, liver or kidney cancer. Sequenced here: CD4+ or CD8+ T cells sorted from blood, sampled in a trial of the OX40 agonist ivuxolimab. This chain's CDR3 is CASLERQGVPLRATF. The CDR3 DNA follows: TGTGCCAGCCTCGAAAGACAGGGGGTTCCACTAAGGGCCACCTTC.